The rows below give T cell receptor beta chains drawn from one sample of a study of early T cells in non-severe SARS-CoV-2 infection. A single record per CDR3 protein comes from TCRdb applying MiXCR to the 5' RACE reads. This table holds about 50,000 distinct CDR3 sequences, 13% found once. Sequenced: whole blood. The receptors were sampled from an adult who was a healthcare worker with PCR-confirmed SARS-CoV-2 infection or an uninfected control (not recorded which). Both conserved end residues are part of each CDR3. D genes are given only for firm matches. Rows give clone size only sometimes, using once, few, many, or a class for an expanded clone.

v_call: TRBV15
clone_size: .
j_call: TRBJ1-1
d_call: .
cdr3_aa: CATSRERDTEAFF
cdr3_nt: TGTGCCACCAGCAGAGAGAGGGACACTGAAGCTTTCTTT

v_call: TRBV20-1
clone_size: .
j_call: TRBJ2-7
d_call: TRBD1
cdr3_aa: CSADRTGREQYF
cdr3_nt: TGCAGTGCAGACAGGACAGGGCGCGAGCAGTACTTC

v_call: TRBV7-6
clone_size: few
j_call: TRBJ2-3
d_call: TRBD2
cdr3_aa: CASSLRGGSTDTQYF
cdr3_nt: TGTGCCAGCAGCTTACGCGGGGGGAGCACAGATACGCAGTATTTT

v_call: TRBV6-5
clone_size: many
j_call: TRBJ2-1
d_call: TRBD2
cdr3_aa: CASSYSLSWEGPNNEQFF
cdr3_nt: TGTGCCAGCAGTTACTCGTTATCCTGGGAGGGGCCCAACAATGAGCAGTTCTTC

v_call: TRBV5-1
clone_size: many
j_call: TRBJ2-1
d_call: TRBD2
cdr3_aa: CASSQSGSGNNEQFF
cdr3_nt: TGCGCCAGCAGCCAAAGCGGGAGTGGCAACAATGAGCAGTTCTTC

v_call: TRBV29-1
clone_size: .
j_call: TRBJ1-1
d_call: .
cdr3_aa: CSTQHSNTEAFF
cdr3_nt: TGCAGCACCCAACACTCGAACACTGAAGCTTTCTTT

v_call: TRBV29-1
clone_size: many
j_call: TRBJ2-1
d_call: .
cdr3_aa: CSVKIPPSLGVAYNEQFF
cdr3_nt: TGCAGCGTCAAAATCCCCCCCTCTCTAGGGGTTGCCTACAATGAGCAGTTCTTC

v_call: TRBV20-1
clone_size: many
j_call: TRBJ2-7
d_call: TRBD1
cdr3_aa: CSARTGTGYSYEQYF
cdr3_nt: TGCAGTGCTAGAACCGGGACAGGGTATAGCTACGAGCAGTACTTC

v_call: TRBV30
clone_size: .
j_call: TRBJ2-5
d_call: TRBD2
cdr3_aa: CAWSPTSVGETQYF
cdr3_nt: TGTGCCTGGAGTCCCACTAGCGTTGGAGAGACCCAGTACTTC

v_call: TRBV6-1
clone_size: many
j_call: TRBJ2-2
d_call: TRBD1
cdr3_aa: CASSEAGDRATGELFF
cdr3_nt: TGTGCCAGCAGTGAAGCTGGGGACAGAGCCACCGGGGAGCTGTTTTTT

v_call: TRBV20-1
clone_size: few
j_call: TRBJ1-5
d_call: .
cdr3_aa: CSARAPASQPQHF
cdr3_nt: TGCAGTGCTAGAGCCCCGGCGAGCCAGCCCCAGCATTTT

v_call: TRBV6-6
clone_size: many
j_call: TRBJ2-5
d_call: .
cdr3_aa: CASSLGGSQETQYF
cdr3_nt: TGTGCCAGCAGTTTGGGGGGTTCCCAAGAGACCCAGTACTTC

v_call: TRBV28
clone_size: .
j_call: TRBJ2-2
d_call: .
cdr3_aa: CASRIDSTGELFF
cdr3_nt: TGTGCCAGCAGAATCGACAGCACCGGGGAGCTGTTTTTT

v_call: TRBV28
clone_size: many
j_call: TRBJ1-5
d_call: TRBD1
cdr3_aa: CASSIRQGYSNQPQHF
cdr3_nt: TGTGCCAGCAGTATAAGACAGGGGTATAGCAATCAGCCCCAGCATTTT

v_call: TRBV6-5
clone_size: many
j_call: TRBJ2-2
d_call: .
cdr3_aa: CASSRGVTRNGELFF
cdr3_nt: TGTGCCAGCAGCCGGGGTGTAACCCGAAACGGGGAGCTGTTTTTT

v_call: TRBV30
clone_size: many
j_call: TRBJ1-5
d_call: .
cdr3_aa: CAWSVRNQPQHF
cdr3_nt: TGTGCCTGGAGTGTACGGAATCAGCCCCAGCATTTT

v_call: TRBV10-1
clone_size: .
j_call: TRBJ2-1
d_call: TRBD1
cdr3_aa: CASSESTDRAHAKQFF
cdr3_nt: TGCGCCAGCAGTGAGTCGACCGACAGGGCCCACGCCAAGCAGTTCTTC

v_call: TRBV5-1
clone_size: many
j_call: TRBJ1-6
d_call: TRBD1
cdr3_aa: CASSGSGTEDNSPLHF
cdr3_nt: TGCGCCAGCAGCGGATCCGGGACAGAAGATAATTCACCCCTCCACTTT

v_call: TRBV9
clone_size: many
j_call: TRBJ1-4
d_call: .
cdr3_aa: CASSVAGSQEKLFF
cdr3_nt: TGTGCCAGCAGCGTAGCAGGCTCCCAGGAAAAACTGTTTTTT

v_call: TRBV18
clone_size: .
j_call: TRBJ1-1
d_call: TRBD1
cdr3_aa: CASSRGDTEAFF
cdr3_nt: TGTGCCAGCTCCAGGGGGGACACTGAAGCTTTCTTT

v_call: TRBV6-2/TRBV6-3
clone_size: .
j_call: TRBJ2-7
d_call: .
cdr3_aa: CASTRTNPYEQYF
cdr3_nt: TGTGCCAGCACCAGGACCAATCCTTACGAGCAGTACTTC

v_call: TRBV18
clone_size: few
j_call: TRBJ1-2
d_call: .
cdr3_aa: CASSPRGSARYNYGYTF
cdr3_nt: TGTGCCAGCTCACCAAGGGGCAGCGCACGCTATAACTATGGCTACACCTTC

v_call: TRBV27
clone_size: many
j_call: TRBJ1-3
d_call: .
cdr3_aa: CASSPTIGNTIYF
cdr3_nt: TGTGCCAGCAGCCCGACGATAGGAAACACCATATATTTT

v_call: TRBV9
clone_size: .
j_call: TRBJ2-3
d_call: .
cdr3_aa: CASSGGLALDTQYF
cdr3_nt: TGTGCCAGCAGCGGGGGGCTAGCTTTGGATACGCAGTATTTT

v_call: TRBV28
clone_size: few
j_call: TRBJ1-1
d_call: .
cdr3_aa: CASSLGPSLRAAEAFF
cdr3_nt: TGTGCCAGCAGTTTGGGGCCGTCGCTTAGGGCGGCCGAAGCTTTCTTT

v_call: TRBV6-4
clone_size: many
j_call: TRBJ2-1
d_call: TRBD2
cdr3_aa: CASSDFAGGGLDEQFF
cdr3_nt: TGTGCCAGCAGTGACTTTGCGGGAGGGGGGCTCGATGAGCAGTTCTTC

v_call: TRBV5-1
clone_size: many
j_call: TRBJ2-4
d_call: TRBD1
cdr3_aa: CASSLSGGYENIQYF
cdr3_nt: TGCGCCAGCAGCTTGTCAGGGGGCTACGAAAACATTCAGTACTTC

v_call: TRBV27
clone_size: many
j_call: TRBJ1-1
d_call: .
cdr3_aa: CASSLYPWDTEAFF
cdr3_nt: TGTGCCAGCAGTTTATACCCTTGGGACACTGAAGCTTTCTTT

v_call: TRBV5-1
clone_size: many
j_call: TRBJ2-1
d_call: TRBD2
cdr3_aa: CASSLPRTSGRAAYNEQFF
cdr3_nt: TGCGCCAGCAGCTTGCCCCGGACTAGCGGGAGGGCCGCCTACAATGAGCAGTTCTTC

v_call: TRBV5-1
clone_size: .
j_call: TRBJ2-2
d_call: .
cdr3_aa: CASSFLNSGSTGELFF
cdr3_nt: TGCGCCAGCAGCTTCCTTAACTCTGGATCCACCGGGGAGCTGTTTTTT

v_call: TRBV4-1
clone_size: many
j_call: TRBJ2-1
d_call: TRBD2
cdr3_aa: CASSQSSPTSGRDEQFF
cdr3_nt: TGCGCCAGCAGCCAGAGTTCTCCGACTAGCGGGAGGGATGAGCAGTTCTTC

v_call: TRBV12-3/TRBV12-4
clone_size: many
j_call: TRBJ2-7
d_call: TRBD1
cdr3_aa: CASSQGVYEQYF
cdr3_nt: TGTGCCAGCAGTCAGGGGGTCTACGAGCAGTACTTC

v_call: TRBV2
clone_size: .
j_call: TRBJ2-7
d_call: TRBD2
cdr3_aa: CASGRPSGGDYEQYF
cdr3_nt: TGTGCCAGTGGTCGTCCAAGCGGGGGCGATTACGAGCAGTACTTC

v_call: TRBV2
clone_size: .
j_call: TRBJ2-7
d_call: .
cdr3_aa: CASSGQGHSYEQYF
cdr3_nt: TGTGCCAGCAGTGGGCAGGGGCACTCCTACGAGCAGTACTTC

v_call: TRBV6-2/TRBV6-3
clone_size: many
j_call: TRBJ2-2
d_call: TRBD2
cdr3_aa: CASSRRLAGSNTGELFF
cdr3_nt: TGTGCCAGCAGCCGGAGACTAGCGGGGTCGAACACCGGGGAGCTGTTTTTT

v_call: TRBV5-1
clone_size: .
j_call: TRBJ2-6
d_call: TRBD2
cdr3_aa: CASSFLTGGFSGANVLTF
cdr3_nt: TGCGCTAGCAGCTTCCTAACGGGAGGGTTCTCTGGGGCCAACGTCCTGACTTTC

v_call: TRBV7-7
clone_size: many
j_call: TRBJ2-5
d_call: .
cdr3_aa: CASSLVFLETQYF
cdr3_nt: TGTGCTAGCAGCCTCGTTTTTTTGGAGACCCAGTACTTC

v_call: TRBV28
clone_size: few
j_call: TRBJ1-2
d_call: TRBD1
cdr3_aa: CASSLHRTGSNYGYTF
cdr3_nt: TGTGCCAGCAGCCTACATCGGACAGGGTCCAACTATGGCTACACCTTC

v_call: TRBV29-1
clone_size: few
j_call: TRBJ2-2
d_call: TRBD1
cdr3_aa: CSAGGQGAGELFF
cdr3_nt: TGCAGCGCTGGGGGACAGGGGGCAGGGGAGCTGTTTTTT

v_call: TRBV6-1
clone_size: many
j_call: TRBJ1-4
d_call: .
cdr3_aa: CASSSAATNEKLFF
cdr3_nt: TGTGCCAGCAGCTCAGCGGCAACTAATGAAAAACTGTTTTTT

v_call: TRBV6-5
clone_size: few
j_call: TRBJ1-1
d_call: .
cdr3_aa: CASKWEPNTEAFF
cdr3_nt: TGTGCCAGCAAATGGGAGCCGAACACTGAAGCTTTCTTT

v_call: TRBV12-5
clone_size: many
j_call: TRBJ1-1
d_call: .
cdr3_aa: CASGFDRENTEAFF
cdr3_nt: TGTGCTAGTGGTTTCGACAGAGAGAACACTGAAGCTTTCTTT

v_call: TRBV3-1
clone_size: many
j_call: TRBJ2-7
d_call: .
cdr3_aa: CASSQGQGYSEQYF
cdr3_nt: TGTGCCAGCAGCCAAGGGCAGGGCTACTCCGAGCAGTACTTC

v_call: TRBV27
clone_size: medium-sized
j_call: TRBJ2-4
d_call: TRBD1
cdr3_aa: CASRQTGTDIFKNIQYF
cdr3_nt: TGTGCCAGCAGACAAACCGGGACAGACATTTTTAAAAACATTCAGTACTTC

v_call: TRBV27
clone_size: many
j_call: TRBJ2-1
d_call: TRBD2
cdr3_aa: CASSLWSGGEQFF
cdr3_nt: TGTGCCAGCAGTTTATGGTCGGGGGGTGAGCAGTTCTTC

v_call: TRBV28
clone_size: .
j_call: TRBJ2-1
d_call: .
cdr3_aa: CASSINYNEQFF
cdr3_nt: TGTGCCAGCAGCATCAATTACAATGAGCAGTTCTTC

v_call: TRBV5-4
clone_size: .
j_call: TRBJ1-5
d_call: TRBD1
cdr3_aa: CASSLDRVQPQHF
cdr3_nt: TGTGCCAGCAGCTTAGACAGGGTTCAGCCCCAGCATTTT

v_call: TRBV28
clone_size: .
j_call: TRBJ1-5
d_call: .
cdr3_aa: CASIPRNQPQHF
cdr3_nt: TGTGCCAGCATCCCTAGGAATCAGCCCCAGCATTTT

v_call: TRBV27
clone_size: .
j_call: TRBJ2-7
d_call: .
cdr3_aa: CASSLSSTWGEQYF
cdr3_nt: TGTGCCAGCAGTTTAAGCTCAACCTGGGGCGAGCAGTACTTC

v_call: TRBV29-1
clone_size: many
j_call: TRBJ1-1
d_call: .
cdr3_aa: CSVTSGNTEAFF
cdr3_nt: TGCAGCGTTACCTCCGGCAACACTGAAGCTTTCTTT